These 32 T cell receptor beta chains came from one sample sequenced in a study of blood T cells in healthy people across ages (dated by TCRdb to between 2015 and 2017). The library was made by 5' RACE. The instrument was an Illumina HiSeq 2500. A second PCR of about 7 to 12 cycles was run with a J-beta primer mix and a sample-barcoded 5' primer. TCRdb itself trimmed the public reads at Q25 with fastp, ran MiXCR and retained productive beta chains. CDR3 protein sequences are deduplicated, and each keeps its most common genes and DNA. The sample contains almost 1 million distinct CDR3 sequences, roughly 51% of them found a single time. The top ten clonotypes cover 20% to 25% of the sample. The source material was blood. The source is a woman aged 55-70 years in good health.

CDR3 residues: CASSNGQVNNYGYTF. DNA of the CDR3: TGTGCCAGCAGTAATGGACAGGTGAATAACTATGGCTACACCTTC. The V call is TRBV12-3 or TRBV12-4, the J call TRBJ1-2; 7 bases agree with TRBD1. The CDR3 sequence is 15 residues long. With V trimmed by 5 bases and J by 1 base, 7 bases remained unmatched.

The J gene is TRBJ1-2, the V gene TRBV12-3 or TRBV12-4; weak D call: TRBD1 (5 bases). V lost 5 bases to trimming and J lost 2 bases, with 15 bases between them. CDR3 length: 15 amino acids. CDR3 protein: CASSPRSGGNYGYTF. As DNA, the CDR3 is TGTGCCAGCAGTCCCAGGTCTGGGGGAAACTATGGCTACACCTTC.

This clonotype was picked up one time. V usage is TRBV6-1 and J usage is TRBJ2-7, with D possibly being TRBD2 (6 bases). Germline V gene data show CDR1 as MNHNS and CDR2 as SASEGT. The length of the CDR3 is 13 residues. V lost 4 bases and J 3 bases, leaving 10 bases between the germline ends. As DNA, the CDR3 is TGTGCCAGCAGTGCGACTAGACTCTACGAGCAGTACTTC. It translates to CASSATRLYEQYF.

This clonotype was seen a single time. The CDR3 bases are TGTGCCAGCGGTAGGGGGACGAAGTACCAAGAGACCCAGTACTTC. Protein product: CASGRGTKYQETQYF. The rearrangement uses TRBV6-2 or TRBV6-3 and TRBJ2-5; a possible D gene is TRBD1 (6 bases). Trimming stripped 8 bases from V and 0 bases from J, with 16 bases between. CDR1 MNHEY and CDR2 SVGEGT come from the germline V gene. This CDR3 is 15 amino acids long.

V and J are TRBV29-1 and TRBJ2-1, with 10 positions matching TRBD2. This CDR3 contains 13 residues. Germline lookup yields CDR1 SQVTM and CDR2 ANQGSEA. Trimming at V came to 4 bases and at J to 9 bases, leaving 6 bases not matched to a gene. CDR3 sequence reads: CSVAGTSVIEQFF. The CDR3 nucleotides are TGCAGCGTTGCCGGGACTAGCGTTATTGAGCAGTTCTTC.

The chain links TRBV28 to TRBJ1-5; no firm D call. This CDR3 has 14 amino acids. The V and J ends lost 3 bases and 0 bases respectively, with 6 bases between them. The V gene's germline CDR1 is MDHEN and CDR2 SYDVKM. The CDR3 reads CASSLEDSNQPQHF. The DNA for the CDR3 is TGTGCCAGCAGTTTGGAGGATAGCAATCAGCCCCAGCATTTT.

This clonotype was seen only a few times. The rearrangement links TRBV12-3 or TRBV12-4 to TRBJ2-1; 7 nucleotides align to TRBD2. There are 14 residues in the CDR3. Losses at the gene ends were 4 bases for V and 10 bases for J; bases not matched to a gene: 10. The CDR3, as DNA: TGTGCCAGCAGTTCTCGTCTAGCGGAAGGAGAGCAGTTCTTC. The encoded protein is CASSSRLAEGEQFF.

This clonotype was picked up many times. This chain uses TRBV7-2 with TRBJ1-6, with D maybe TRBD1 (5 bases). The CDR3 is 14 residues long. The germline gives CDR1 SGHTA, CDR2 FQGNSA. The germline V and J ends were trimmed by 4 bases and 14 bases, with 18 bases remaining between them. This CDR3 reads CASSSRRGAVTLHF. The CDR3 nucleotides are TGTGCCAGCAGCTCCCGCCGTGGGGCGGTAACCCTCCACTTT.

This clonotype occurred a few times. The genes are TRBV4-1 and TRBJ2-7; possible D gene TRBD1, 5 bases. The V gene's germline CDR1 is MGHRA and CDR2 YSYEKL. There are 13 residues in the CDR3. V gave up 1 base and J gave up 3 bases, with 7 bases separating them. The CDR3 spells CASSQGTIYEQYF. CDR3 DNA sequence: TGCGCCAGCAGCCAAGGGACAATCTACGAGCAGTACTTC.

The chain links TRBV25-1 to TRBJ2-4; D perhaps matches TRBD1 (5 bases). The ends were cut back, 2 bases at V and 5 bases at J, with 7 bases in the middle. Germline values: CDR1 MGHDK, CDR2 SYGVNS. The CDR3 has 13 amino acids. As DNA, the CDR3 is TGTGCCAGCAGTGAAGGGGCCGAAAACATTCAGTACTTC. As protein: CASSEGAENIQYF.

The chain employs TRBV20-1 and TRBJ1-6, with a weak D call TRBD1 (6 bases). V lost 4 bases to trimming and J lost 4 bases, with 11 bases between them. The CDR3 consists of 14 residues. Germline-derived CDR1 and CDR2 are DFQATT and SNEGSKA (reference sequence). The CDR3 bases are TGCAGTGCTAACTCTGGACAGTATAATTCACCCCTCCACTTT. Its translation is CSANSGQYNSPLHF.

This sequence joins TRBV28 and TRBJ1-2; 8 nucleotides agree with TRBD1. The CDR3 spans 14 residues. Germline V gives CDR1 MDHEN, CDR2 SYDVKM. J was trimmed by 7 bases and V by 1 base; bases with no gene match: 5. The chain's CDR3 is CASSLLGTGPGYTF. Here the CDR3 DNA reads TGTGCCAGCAGTTTATTGGGGACAGGCCCTGGCTACACCTTC.

The rearrangement uses TRBV28 and TRBJ2-1, with 11 bases fitting TRBD2. V shed 6 bases and J 7 bases; nucleotides not matched to a gene: 26. Per germline, CDR1 MDHEN and CDR2 SYDVKM. CDR3 size: 21 residues. CDR3 coding DNA: TGTGCCAGCAGCCCCATTAAAGGGGTAGCGGGAGGGCCAGGGATTAGGAATGAGCAGTTCTTC. It codes for CASSPIKGVAGGPGIRNEQFF.

This sequence joins TRBV4-3 and TRBJ2-5, with a tentative D call TRBD1 (7 bases). Per the germline V gene, CDR1 is LGHNA and CDR2 is YSLEER. Trimming left V 1 base short and J 4 bases short, with 16 bases between. CDR3 length: 16 amino acids. This CDR3 reads CASSQGHRGGVETQYF. The CDR3, as DNA: TGCGCCAGCAGCCAAGGGCACAGGGGCGGGGTAGAGACCCAGTACTTC.

This clonotype was recorded once. At one of its ends the junction is not consistent with the germline gene, which may arise from a read error. The chain is built from TRBV24-1 and TRBJ2-2; D could derive from TRBD1 or TRBD2 (6 bases each). Germline lookup yields CDR1 KGHDR and CDR2 SFDVKD. This CDR3 has 18 residues. The CDR3 is CATSDDTSRDTNTGELFF. DNA of the CDR3: TGCGCCACCAGTGATGATACTAGCCGGGACACGAACACCGGGGAGCTGTTTTTT.

This clonotype was seen a few times. This rearrangement joins TRBV7-6 to TRBJ2-5; TRBD1 matches 8 bases. With 2 bases clipped from V and 0 bases from J, the junction kept 5 bases outside the gene matches. This CDR3 has 16 amino acids. The germline V gene has CDR1 SGHVS and CDR2 FNYEAQ. This CDR3 is CASSLQGARYQETQYF. CDR3 nucleotides: TGTGCCAGCAGCTTACAGGGGGCCAGGTACCAAGAGACCCAGTACTTC.

This clonotype was observed a handful of times. This rearrangement joins TRBV11-2 to TRBJ2-3; D call uncertain. The CDR3 contains 15 residues. The V gene lost 6 bases and the J gene lost 1 base, with 14 bases spanning the gap. Germline V gene lookup returns CDR1 SGHAT and CDR2 FQNNGV. CDR3 nucleotide sequence: TGTGCCAGCAGAATCTGGGGTTCGGGCACAGATACGCAGTATTTT. This translates into CASRIWGSGTDTQYF.

This chain connects TRBV20-1 to TRBJ2-7; D is perhaps TRBD1 (5 bases). In germline, CDR1 is DFQATT, CDR2 SNEGSKA (reference sequence). V lost 1 base, J lost 6 bases, and 22 bases lay in between. The length of the CDR3 is 16 residues. The CDR3 sequence: CSARVIETVKRSEQYF. DNA of the CDR3: TGCAGTGCTAGAGTTATTGAGACAGTAAAGAGGAGCGAGCAGTACTTC.

This clonotype was seen only a few times. This chain uses TRBV6-1 with TRBJ2-3; D remains ambiguous. The CDR3 loop spans 13 amino acids. V lost 8 bases and J 1 base, leaving 10 bases between the germline ends. Germline CDR1 reads MNHNS; CDR2 reads SASEGT. CDR3 DNA sequence: TGTGCCAGCCGGTACAGCGGCACAGATACGCAGTATTTT. Translating it yields CASRYSGTDTQYF.

The V call is TRBV6-6, the J call TRBJ2-5; D gene uncertain. This CDR3 is 15 amino acids long. Looked up from germline, CDR1 is MNHNY and CDR2 is SVGAGI (reference sequence). Trimming pared 5 bases from V and 11 bases from J, leaving 24 bases between. The CDR3 nucleotides are TGTGCCAGCAGTCAGAGAGTAAGCCGAGGCAATGAGCAGTACTTC. This encodes CASSQRVSRGNEQYF.

There are a few counts of this clonotype. This rearrangement joins TRBV12-3 or TRBV12-4 to TRBJ1-2; D is undetermined. V was clipped by 7 bases and J by 8 bases, with 17 bases between them. The CDR3 loop spans 13 amino acids. The CDR3 here is CASTLEGFWGYTF. The DNA for the CDR3 is TGTGCCAGCACCCTAGAGGGCTTTTGGGGCTACACCTTC.

The CDR3 region is CASSEERREQFF. The CDR3 DNA reads as TGTGCCAGCAGTGAGGAGAGGCGAGAGCAGTTCTTC. This chain uses TRBV6-2 or TRBV6-3 with TRBJ2-1, with D unresolved. The germline V gene encodes CDR1 MNHEY and CDR2 SVGEGT. V lost 5 bases and J lost 10, with 12 bases in between. This CDR3 contains 12 residues.

The CDR3 is CSAPVPSGRTDTQYF. The CDR3 DNA reads TGCAGTGCCCCCGTGCCTAGCGGGAGAACAGATACGCAGTATTTT. This chain connects TRBV20-1 to TRBJ2-3, with 10 bases matching TRBD2. After removal of 6 bases from V and 3 bases from J, the junction contained 9 bases not matched to a gene. This CDR3 is built from 15 residues. CDR1 is DFQATT and CDR2 is SNEGSKA in the germline V gene (reference sequence).

In its sample, this clonotype was seen many times. The chain links TRBV7-9 to TRBJ2-1; D call uncertain. CDR1 is SEHNR and CDR2 is FQNEAQ in the germline V gene (reference sequence). CDR3 length: 11 amino acids. The ends were cut back, 1 base at V and 7 bases at J, with 2 bases in the middle. DNA for the CDR3: TGTGCCAGCAGCTTAGATAATGAGCAGTTCTTC. Translating it yields CASSLDNEQFF.

This clonotype has a handful of counts. The chain couples TRBV4-2 to TRBJ2-3, with D perhaps assigned TRBD1 or TRBD2 (6 bases each). Trimming stripped 1 base from V and 2 bases from J, with 10 bases between. The CDR3 loop spans 15 amino acids. Germline CDR1 LGHNA, CDR2 YNFKEQ. The CDR3 loop is CASSQVAGHTDTQYF. The CDR3 DNA follows: TGTGCCAGCAGCCAAGTGGCGGGACACACAGATACGCAGTATTTT.

This sequence joins TRBV7-2 and TRBJ2-7; 10 positions agree with TRBD2. Germline CDR1 reads SGHTA; CDR2 reads FQGNSA. The ends lost 5 bases at V and 3 bases at J; junction bases unmatched: 7. CDR3 size: 15 residues. CDR3 nucleotides: TGTGCCAGCAGCATAGAGCGGGAGGGCCGCTACGAGCAGTACTTC. Amino acid sequence: CASSIEREGRYEQYF.

The J gene is TRBJ1-2, the V gene TRBV30; D might be TRBD1 (5 bases). The V end was cut by 8 bases, the J end by 2 bases, with 15 bases between. The germline gives CDR1 GTSNPN, CDR2 SVGIG (reference sequence). The CDR3 runs 13 residues. Written as DNA, the CDR3 is TGTGCCAGGACGGGACGGGGGAACTATGGCTACACCTTC. Residues: CARTGRGNYGYTF.

The CDR3, as DNA: TGTGCCAGCAGCTTAGAAGTCTCAGCCTACGAGCAGTACTTC. Amino acids: CASSLEVSAYEQYF. V and J are TRBV5-6 and TRBJ2-7, with D unresolved. Germline V gives CDR1 SGHDT, CDR2 YYEEEE. Trimming removed 2 bases from V and 2 bases from J, with 11 bases in between. This CDR3 comprises 14 residues.

This clonotype was picked up a small number of times. This chain connects TRBV29-1 to TRBJ2-7, with 7 bases that match TRBD2. V was pared by 4 bases and J by 2 bases, with 8 bases of the junction left unmatched. The germline CDR1 and CDR2 sequences are SQVTM and ANQGSEA. This CDR3 spans 14 amino acids. The CDR3: CSVGWRELAYEQYF. As DNA, the CDR3 is TGCAGCGTTGGGTGGCGGGAGTTGGCCTACGAGCAGTACTTC.

This chain links TRBV14 with TRBJ2-7, with 7 bases fitting TRBD1. The germline CDR1 and CDR2 sequences are SGHDN and FVKESK. The CDR3 contains 18 residues. Trimming removed 0 bases from V and 5 bases from J; junction bases left unmatched: 16. CDR3 DNA sequence: TGTGCCAGCAGCCAAGATCACAGGGGTAGAGGGACGGCACACGAGCAGTACTTC. Translated: CASSQDHRGRGTAHEQYF. The complete variable domain, with remaining parts taken from reference TRBV14 and TRBJ2-7, reads EAGVTQFPSHSVIEKGQTVTLRCDPISGHDNLYWYRRVMGKEIKFLLHFVKESKQDESGMPNNRFLAERTGGTYSTLKVQPAELEDSGVYFCASSQDHRGRGTAHEQYFGPGTRLTVT.

The genes are TRBV28 and TRBJ2-7; 9 positions agree with TRBD1. J was trimmed by 2 bases and V by 9 bases; bases with no gene match: 5. This CDR3 contains 13 residues. Per the germline V gene, CDR1 is MDHEN and CDR2 is SYDVKM. This chain's CDR3 is CARRQGGTYEQYF. Here the CDR3 DNA reads TGTGCCAGGAGACAGGGGGGTACCTACGAGCAGTACTTC.

Points on this clonotype: An end of the junction differs from the germline gene, which may be a read error. The rearrangement joins TRBV18 to TRBJ2-3; D unresolved. The CDR3 consists of 14 residues. Germline assignment: CDR1 KGHSH and CDR2 LQKENI. The DNA for the CDR3 is TGTGCCAACTCACCACCAAAAGGAGTAGATACGCAGTATTTT. Protein: CANSPPKGVDTQYF. Combining the CDR3 with reference TRBV18 and TRBJ2-3 gives the whole variable domain NAGVMQNPRHLVRRRGQEARLRCSPMKGHSHVYWYRQLPEEGLKFMVYLQKENIIDESGMPKERFSAEFPKEGPSILRIQQVVRGDSAAYFCANSPPKGVDTQYFGPGTRLTVL.